This TCR beta chain was identified in a study of blood T cells in healthy people across ages. Overall study context: Researchers report that template switching captured about one barcoded beta molecule per two T cells. Study findings and constraints: Among long-lived donors, naive CD4+ cells were more numerous and diversity higher than in aged donors.

The authors ran a second PCR of about 7 to 11 cycles using a sample-barcoded 5' primer and a J-beta primer mix. TCRdb ran MiXCR on the 5' RACE reads and lists one entry per CDR3 protein. The sample has about 1,600,000 distinct CDR3 sequences, roughly 45% seen once. Details on this clonotype: Its antigen is unknown.

The germline gives CDR1 SGDLS, CDR2 YYNGEE. This CDR3 contains 17 residues. The V end lost 0 bases, the J end lost 4 bases, and 18 bases lay between the germline ends. The receptor comes from a woman aged 18 to 35 in good health. The sample was blood. The genes are TRBV9 and TRBJ2-3; weak D call: TRBD2 (7 bases). CDR3 DNA: TGTGCCAGCAGCGTAGCCCACTCGGGGGGCATACCAGATACGCAGTATTTT. This codes for CASSVAHSGGIPDTQYF.